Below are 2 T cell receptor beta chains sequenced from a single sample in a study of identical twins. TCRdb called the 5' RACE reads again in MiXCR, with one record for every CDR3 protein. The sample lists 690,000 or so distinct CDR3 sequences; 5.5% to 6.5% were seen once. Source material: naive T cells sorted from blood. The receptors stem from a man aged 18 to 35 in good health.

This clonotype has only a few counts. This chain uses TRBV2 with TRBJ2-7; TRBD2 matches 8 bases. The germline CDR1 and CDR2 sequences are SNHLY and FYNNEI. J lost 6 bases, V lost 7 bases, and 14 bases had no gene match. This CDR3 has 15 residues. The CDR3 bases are TGTGCCAGCACACACGGGGCAGCGGGAGTCTTCGAGCAGTACTTC. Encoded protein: CASTHGAAGVFEQYF. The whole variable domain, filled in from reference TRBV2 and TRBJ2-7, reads EPEVTQTPSHQVTQMGQEVILRCVPISNHLYFYWYRQILGQKVEFLVSFYNNEISEKSEIFDDQFSVERPDGSNFTLKIRSTKLEDSAMYFCASTHGAAGVFEQYFGPGTRLTVT.

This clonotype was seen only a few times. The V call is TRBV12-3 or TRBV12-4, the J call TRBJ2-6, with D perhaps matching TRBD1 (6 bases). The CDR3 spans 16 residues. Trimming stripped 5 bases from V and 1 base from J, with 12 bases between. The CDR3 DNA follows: TGTGCCAGCAGTCCAACAGGGACATCTGGGGCCAACGTCCTGACTTTC. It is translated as CASSPTGTSGANVLTF.